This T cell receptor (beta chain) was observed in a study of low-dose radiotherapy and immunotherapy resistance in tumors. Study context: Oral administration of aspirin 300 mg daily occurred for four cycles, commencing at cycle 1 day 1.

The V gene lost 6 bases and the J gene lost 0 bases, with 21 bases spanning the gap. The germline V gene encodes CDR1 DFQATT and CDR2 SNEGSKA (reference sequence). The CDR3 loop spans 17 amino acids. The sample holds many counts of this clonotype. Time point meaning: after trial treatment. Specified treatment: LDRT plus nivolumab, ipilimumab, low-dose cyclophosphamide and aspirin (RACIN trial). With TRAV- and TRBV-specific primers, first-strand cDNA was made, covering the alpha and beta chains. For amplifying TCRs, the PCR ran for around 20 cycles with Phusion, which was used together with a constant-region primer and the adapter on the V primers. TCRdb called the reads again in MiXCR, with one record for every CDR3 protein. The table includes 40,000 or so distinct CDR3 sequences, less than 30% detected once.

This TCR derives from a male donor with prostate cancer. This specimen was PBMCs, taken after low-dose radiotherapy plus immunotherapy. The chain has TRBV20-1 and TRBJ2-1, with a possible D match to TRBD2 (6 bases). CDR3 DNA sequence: TGCAGTGCCCTTAGTCTGTCTAGCGAACACTCCTACAATGAGCAGTTCTTC. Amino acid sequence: CSALSLSSEHSYNEQFF.